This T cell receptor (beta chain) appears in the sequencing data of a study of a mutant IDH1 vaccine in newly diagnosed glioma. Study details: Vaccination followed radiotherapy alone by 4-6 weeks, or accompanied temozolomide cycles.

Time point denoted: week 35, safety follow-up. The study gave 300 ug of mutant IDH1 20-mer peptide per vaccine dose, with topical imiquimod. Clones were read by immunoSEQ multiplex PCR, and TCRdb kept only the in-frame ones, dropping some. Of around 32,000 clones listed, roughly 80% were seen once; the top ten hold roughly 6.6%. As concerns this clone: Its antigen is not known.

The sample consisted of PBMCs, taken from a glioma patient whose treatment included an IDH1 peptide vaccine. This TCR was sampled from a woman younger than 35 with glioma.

Written as DNA, the CDR3 is TGTGCCTGGATCTACAGGGCCGGCTACACCTTC. It codes for CAWIYRAGYTF. The chain is built from TRBV30 and TRBJ1-2, with a possible D match to TRBD1 (6 bases). In germline, CDR1 is GTSNPN, CDR2 SVGIG (reference sequence). V lost 4 bases and J lost 8, with 11 bases in between. The CDR3 has 11 amino acids.